The 13 T cell receptor beta chains reported below all come from one sample, sequenced in a study of cytomegalovirus exposure and HLA in healthy donors. In the PCR, 60 Vbeta and 13 Jbeta primers were used. Repertoires were generated with immunoSEQ multiplex PCR, while TCRdb's copy carries only in-frame clones and drops some. The table shows more than 95,000 clones, with roughly 85% occurring only once. The sequencing input was PBMCs. All receptors derive from a man aged 60-69 years in good health and CMV-seropositive.

V is TRBV19 and J is TRBJ1-6; weak D call: TRBD1 (5 bases). Germline V gene sequence: CDR1 LNHDA, CDR2 SQIVND (reference sequence). V was clipped by 6 bases and J by 10 bases, with 13 bases between them. This CDR3 is built from 13 residues. The CDR3 here is CASRTSGWSPLHF. The CDR3 bases are TGTGCCAGTAGGACATCAGGGTGGTCACCCCTCCACTTT.

The chain recombines TRBV15 with TRBJ1-6; possibly TRBD1 for D (5 bases). Germline V gene lookup returns CDR1 LNHNV and CDR2 YYDKDF (reference sequence). The length of the CDR3 is 18 residues. V was clipped by 0 bases and J by 4 bases, with 16 bases between them. The CDR3 sequence is CATSRDSLQGSYNSPLHF. CDR3 sequence (DNA): TGTGCCACCAGCAGAGATAGCTTGCAGGGCTCTTATAATTCACCCCTCCACTTT.

The gene calls are TRBV12-5 and TRBJ1-1; D call uncertain. The CDR3 contains 11 residues. Germline V gene lookup returns CDR1 LGHNT and CDR2 FRNRAP. V lost 7 bases to trimming and J lost 0 bases, with 3 bases between them. In DNA, the CDR3 is TGTGCTAGTGCAGTGAACACTGAAGCTTTCTTT. It specifies CASAVNTEAFF.

The table lists this clone with a few counts. This chain connects TRBV6-1 to TRBJ2-1; TRBD1 is a possible D gene (5 bases). Germline V gives CDR1 MNHNS, CDR2 SASEGT. V lost 4 bases and J 2 bases, leaving 12 bases between the germline ends. This CDR3 region has 15 residues. The CDR3 DNA follows: TGTGCCAGCAGTGTCGCAGGGCCCGCCTACAATGAGCAGTTCTTC. Translation: CASSVAGPAYNEQFF.

CDR3 sequence reads: CASRFAGDGNYGYTF. CDR3 sequence (DNA): TGTGCCAGCAGGTTTGCAGGGGACGGGAACTATGGCTACACCTTC. This sequence joins TRBV28 and TRBJ1-2; TRBD1 might be the D (6 bases). Per germline, CDR1 MDHEN and CDR2 SYDVKM. This CDR3 has 15 amino acids. Deletions cut 6 bases from V and 2 bases from J, with 16 bases between.

This chain links TRBV18 with TRBJ1-1, with D possibly TRBD1 on 5 matching bases. Deletions cut 5 bases from V and 2 bases from J, with 9 bases between. The CDR3 is 13 residues long. In germline, CDR1 is KGHSH, CDR2 LQKENI. For the CDR3, the DNA is TGTGCCAGCTCAACTGACAGAAACACTGAAGCTTTCTTT. Its translation: CASSTDRNTEAFF.

The chain links TRBV29-1 to TRBJ2-3, with TRBD2 matching 14 bases. V gave up 7 bases and J gave up 4 bases; unmatched junction bases: 19. The CDR3 extends over 19 amino acids. Germline values: CDR1 SQVTM, CDR2 ANQGSEA. This chain's CDR3 is CSARRGLAGGGVSADTQYF. The DNA of the CDR3 is TGCAGCGCACGACGAGGACTAGCGGGGGGCGGAGTATCTGCAGATACGCAGTATTTT.

This chain joins TRBV7-3 and TRBJ2-3, with 7 bases lining up with TRBD2. This CDR3 has 16 residues. CDR1 and CDR2 from the germline V gene are SGHTA and FQGTGA. Trimming removed 6 bases from V and 2 bases from J; junction bases left unmatched: 11. DNA for the CDR3: TGTGCCAGCAGGGACACCAATGCGGGGGACACAGATACGCAGTATTTT. Translating gives CASRDTNAGDTDTQYF.

A few counts support this clone. The V call is TRBV18, the J call TRBJ2-6; D may be TRBD2 (5 bases). V was shortened by 1 base and J by 0 bases, with 7 bases between the two germline ends. CDR3 size: 16 residues. Germline CDR1 KGHSH, CDR2 LQKENI. The CDR3 loop reads CASSPRRDSGANVLTF. The DNA for the CDR3 is TGTGCCAGCTCACCACGACGGGACTCTGGGGCCAACGTCCTGACTTTC.

The genes are TRBV5-1 and TRBJ2-3; 12 bases align to TRBD2. This CDR3 is 18 amino acids long. Germline-derived CDR1 and CDR2 are SGHRS and YFSETQ. After removal of 0 bases from V and 1 base from J, the junction contained 6 bases not matched to a gene. CDR3 amino acids: CASSLGLAGATGTDTQYF. CDR3 in DNA: TGCGCCAGCAGCTTGGGACTAGCGGGAGCCACGGGCACAGATACGCAGTATTTT.

This chain links TRBV9 with TRBJ2-3, with 12 nucleotides matching TRBD2. Germline V gene lookup returns CDR1 SGDLS and CDR2 YYNGEE. Germline trimming cut 5 bases from V and 6 bases from J; bases unmatched to any gene: 4. The CDR3 is 14 residues long. CDR3 nucleotides: TGTGCCAGCAGTCTAGCGGGGGGGCGGGATACGCAGTATTTT. It encodes CASSLAGGRDTQYF.

The chain uses TRBV10-1 and TRBJ2-7, with D possibly matching TRBD2 (5 bases). The CDR3 consists of 13 residues. CDR1 is WNHNN, CDR2 SYGVQD, per germline (reference sequence). V gave up 8 bases and J gave up 6 bases, with 17 bases separating them. The CDR3 region has the DNA TGCGCCAGCTCCGGAGGAGGCCCGGGCGAGCAGTACTTC. It yields the protein CASSGGGPGEQYF.

This clone was observed once. The chain employs TRBV7-8 and TRBJ2-7; 8 bases match TRBD2. The CDR3 runs to 16 residues. Per the germline V gene, CDR1 is SGHVS and CDR2 is FQNEAQ. The ends lost 0 bases at V and 7 bases at J; junction bases unmatched: 11. CDR3 loop: CASSLAYSGAPGEQYF. In nucleotides, the CDR3 is TGTGCCAGCAGCTTAGCGTATAGCGGGGCCCCCGGGGAGCAGTACTTC.